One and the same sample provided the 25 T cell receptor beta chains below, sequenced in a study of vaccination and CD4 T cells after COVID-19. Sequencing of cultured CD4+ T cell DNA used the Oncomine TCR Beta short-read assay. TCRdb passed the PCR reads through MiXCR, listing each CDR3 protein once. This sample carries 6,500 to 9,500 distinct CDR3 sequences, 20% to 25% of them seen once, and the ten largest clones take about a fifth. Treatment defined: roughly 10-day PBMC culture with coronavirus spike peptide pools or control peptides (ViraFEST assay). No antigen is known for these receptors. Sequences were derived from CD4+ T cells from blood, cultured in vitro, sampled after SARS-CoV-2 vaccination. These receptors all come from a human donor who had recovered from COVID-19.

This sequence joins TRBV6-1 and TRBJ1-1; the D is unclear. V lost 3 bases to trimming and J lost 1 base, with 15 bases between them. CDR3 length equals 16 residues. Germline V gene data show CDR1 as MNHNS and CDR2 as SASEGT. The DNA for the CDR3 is TGTGCCAGCAGTGATATGTTAGTATCCCGGAACACTGAAGCTTTCTTT. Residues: CASSDMLVSRNTEAFF.

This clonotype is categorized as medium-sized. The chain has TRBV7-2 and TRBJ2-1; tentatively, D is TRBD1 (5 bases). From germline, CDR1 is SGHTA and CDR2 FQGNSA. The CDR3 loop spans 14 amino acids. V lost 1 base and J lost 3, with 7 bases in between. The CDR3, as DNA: TGTGCCAGCAGCTTAGATACAGGCTACAATGAGCAGTTCTTC. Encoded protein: CASSLDTGYNEQFF.

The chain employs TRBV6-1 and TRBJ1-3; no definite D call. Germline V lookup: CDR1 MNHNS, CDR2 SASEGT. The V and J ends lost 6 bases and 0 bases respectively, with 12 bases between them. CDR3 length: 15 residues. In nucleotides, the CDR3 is TGTGCCAGCAGCCAAGGACCGAGCTCTGGAAACACCATATATTTT. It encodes CASSQGPSSGNTIYF.

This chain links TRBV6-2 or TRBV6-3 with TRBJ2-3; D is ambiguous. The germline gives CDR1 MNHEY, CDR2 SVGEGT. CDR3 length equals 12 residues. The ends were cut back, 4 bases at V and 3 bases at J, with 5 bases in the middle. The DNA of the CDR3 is TGTGCCAGCAGTTCCGGGACAGATACGCAGTATTTT. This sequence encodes CASSSGTDTQYF.

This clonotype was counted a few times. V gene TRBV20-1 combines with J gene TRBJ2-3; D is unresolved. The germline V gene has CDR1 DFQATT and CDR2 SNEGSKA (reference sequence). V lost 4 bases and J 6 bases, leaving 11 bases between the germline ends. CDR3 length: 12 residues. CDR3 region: CSATVVGDTQYF. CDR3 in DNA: TGCAGTGCTACTGTGGTAGGGGATACGCAGTATTTT.

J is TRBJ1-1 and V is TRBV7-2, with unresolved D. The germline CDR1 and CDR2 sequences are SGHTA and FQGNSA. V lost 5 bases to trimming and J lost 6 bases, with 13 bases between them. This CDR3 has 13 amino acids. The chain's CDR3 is CASSRRVFAEAFF. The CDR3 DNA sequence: TGTGCCAGCAGCCGGAGGGTTTTCGCTGAAGCTTTCTTT.

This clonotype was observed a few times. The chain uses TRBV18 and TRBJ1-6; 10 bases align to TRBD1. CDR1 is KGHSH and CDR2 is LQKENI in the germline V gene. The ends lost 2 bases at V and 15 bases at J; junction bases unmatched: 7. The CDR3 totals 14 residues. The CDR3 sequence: CASSPGTGVVHLHF. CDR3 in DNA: TGTGCCAGCTCACCAGGGACAGGGGTAGTTCACCTCCACTTT.

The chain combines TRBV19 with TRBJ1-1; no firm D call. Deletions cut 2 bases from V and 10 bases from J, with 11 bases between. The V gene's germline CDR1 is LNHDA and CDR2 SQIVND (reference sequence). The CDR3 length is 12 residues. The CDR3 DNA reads TGTGCCAGTAGTATATCGGCCGGGCTAGCTTTCTTT. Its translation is CASSISAGLAFF.

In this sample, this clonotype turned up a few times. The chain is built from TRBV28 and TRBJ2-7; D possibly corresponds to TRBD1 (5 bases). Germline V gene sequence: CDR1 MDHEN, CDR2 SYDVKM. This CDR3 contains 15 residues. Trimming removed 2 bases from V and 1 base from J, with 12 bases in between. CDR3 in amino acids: CASSLPWTQSYEQYF. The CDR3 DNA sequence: TGTGCCAGCAGTTTACCGTGGACACAATCCTACGAGCAGTACTTC.

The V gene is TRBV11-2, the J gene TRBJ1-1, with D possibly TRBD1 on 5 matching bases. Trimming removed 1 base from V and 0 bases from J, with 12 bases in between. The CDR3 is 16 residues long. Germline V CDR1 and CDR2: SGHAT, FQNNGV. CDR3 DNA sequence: TGTGCCAGCAGCTTAGTTGGCAGGGCAGTGAACACTGAAGCTTTCTTT. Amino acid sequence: CASSLVGRAVNTEAFF.

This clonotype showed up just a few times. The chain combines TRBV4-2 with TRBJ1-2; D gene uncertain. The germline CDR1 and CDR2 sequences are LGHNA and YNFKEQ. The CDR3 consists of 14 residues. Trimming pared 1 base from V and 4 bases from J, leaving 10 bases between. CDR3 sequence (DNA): TGTGCCAGCAGCCAAGCAGACGGAGGCTATGGCTACACCTTC. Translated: CASSQADGGYGYTF.

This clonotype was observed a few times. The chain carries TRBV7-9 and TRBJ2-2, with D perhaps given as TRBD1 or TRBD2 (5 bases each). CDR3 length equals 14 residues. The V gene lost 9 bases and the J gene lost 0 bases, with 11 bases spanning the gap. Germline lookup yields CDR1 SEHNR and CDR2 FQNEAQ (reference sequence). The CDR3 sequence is CARGPQSNTGELFF. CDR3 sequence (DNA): TGTGCCAGGGGACCGCAGTCGAACACCGGGGAGCTGTTTTTT. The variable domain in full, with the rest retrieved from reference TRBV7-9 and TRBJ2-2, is DTGVSQNPRHKITKRGQNVTFRCDPISEHNRLYWYRQTLGQGPEFLTYFQNEAQLEKSRLLSDRFSAERPKGSFSTLEIQRTEQGDSAMYLCARGPQSNTGELFFGEGSRLTVL.

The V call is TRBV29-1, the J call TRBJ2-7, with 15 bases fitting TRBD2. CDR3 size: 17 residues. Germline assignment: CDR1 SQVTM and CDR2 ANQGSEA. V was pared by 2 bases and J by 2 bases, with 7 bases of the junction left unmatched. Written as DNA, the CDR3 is TGCAGCGTTGAATCCCTCTGGACTAGCGGGGGGGCCTACGAGCAGTACTTC. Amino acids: CSVESLWTSGGAYEQYF.

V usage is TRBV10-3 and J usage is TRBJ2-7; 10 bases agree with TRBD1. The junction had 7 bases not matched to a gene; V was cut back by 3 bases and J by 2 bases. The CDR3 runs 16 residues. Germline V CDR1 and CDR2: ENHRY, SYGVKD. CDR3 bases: TGTGCCATCAGTGACCATTCCGGGACAGGGGCCTACGAGCAGTACTTC. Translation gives CAISDHSGTGAYEQYF.

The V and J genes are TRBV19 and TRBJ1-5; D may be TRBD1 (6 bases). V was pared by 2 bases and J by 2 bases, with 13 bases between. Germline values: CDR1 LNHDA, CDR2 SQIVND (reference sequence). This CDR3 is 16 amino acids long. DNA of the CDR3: TGTGCCAGTAGTATAAACCAGGGGCCGGGCAATCAGCCCCAGCATTTT. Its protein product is CASSINQGPGNQPQHF.

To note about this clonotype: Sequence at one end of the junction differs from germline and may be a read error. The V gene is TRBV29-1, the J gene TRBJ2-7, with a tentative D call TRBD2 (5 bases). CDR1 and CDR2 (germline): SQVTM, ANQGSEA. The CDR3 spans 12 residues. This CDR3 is CSADGQSGEQYF. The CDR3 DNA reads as TGTAGCGCAGATGGGCAGTCCGGCGAGCAGTACTTC.

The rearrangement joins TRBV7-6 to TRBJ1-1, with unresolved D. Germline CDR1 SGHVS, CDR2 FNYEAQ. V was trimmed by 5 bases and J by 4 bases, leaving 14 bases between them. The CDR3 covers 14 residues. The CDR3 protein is CASSAWDSGTEAFF. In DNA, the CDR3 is TGTGCCAGCAGCGCTTGGGATTCGGGCACTGAAGCTTTCTTT.

CDR3 in amino acids: CASRLQGNEQFF. The DNA for the CDR3 is TGTGCCAGCAGATTACAGGGCAATGAGCAGTTCTTC. The genes are TRBV7-9 and TRBJ2-1; tentatively, D is TRBD1 (6 bases). CDR3 size: 12 residues. The germline V gene encodes CDR1 SEHNR and CDR2 FQNEAQ (reference sequence). V was cut by 6 bases and J by 6 bases, with 9 bases left in between. The full variable domain, with the rest looked up from reference TRBV7-9 and TRBJ2-1, is DTGVSQNPRHKITKRGQNVTFRCDPISEHNRLYWYRQTLGQGPEFLTYFQNEAQLEKSRLLSDRFSAERPKGSFSTLEIQRTEQGDSAMYLCASRLQGNEQFFGPGTRLTVL.

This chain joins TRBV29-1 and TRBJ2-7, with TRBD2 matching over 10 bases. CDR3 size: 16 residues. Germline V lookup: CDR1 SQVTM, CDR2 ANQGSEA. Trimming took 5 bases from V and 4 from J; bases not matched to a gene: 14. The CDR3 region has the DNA TGCAGCGTTTACACCCGGAGGGGTAGCGGGAGGTACGAGCAGTACTTC. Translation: CSVYTRRGSGRYEQYF.

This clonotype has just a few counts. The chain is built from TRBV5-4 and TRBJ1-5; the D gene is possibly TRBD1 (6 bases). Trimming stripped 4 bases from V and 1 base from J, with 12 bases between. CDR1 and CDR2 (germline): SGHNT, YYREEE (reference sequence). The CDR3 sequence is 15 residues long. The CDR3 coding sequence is TGTGCCAGCAGCCAGGGGACGGAAAGCAATCAGCCCCAGCATTTT. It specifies CASSQGTESNQPQHF. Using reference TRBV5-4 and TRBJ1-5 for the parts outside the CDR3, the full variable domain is ETGVTQSPTHLIKTRGQQVTLRCSSQSGHNTVSWYQQALGQGPQFIFQYYREEENGRGNFPPRFSGLQFPNYSSELNVNALELDDSALYLCASSQGTESNQPQHFGDGTRLSIL.

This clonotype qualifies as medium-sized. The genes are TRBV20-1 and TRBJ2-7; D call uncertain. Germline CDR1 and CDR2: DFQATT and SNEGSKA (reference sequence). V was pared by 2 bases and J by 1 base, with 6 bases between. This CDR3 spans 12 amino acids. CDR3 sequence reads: CSARRDSYEQYF. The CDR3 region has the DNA TGCAGTGCTAGACGCGATTCCTACGAGCAGTACTTC.

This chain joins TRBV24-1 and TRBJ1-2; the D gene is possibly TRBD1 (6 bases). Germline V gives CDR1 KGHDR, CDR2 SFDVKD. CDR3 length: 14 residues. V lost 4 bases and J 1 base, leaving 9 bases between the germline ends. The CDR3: CATSEQGRNYGYTF. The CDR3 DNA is TGTGCCACCAGTGAACAGGGACGTAACTATGGCTACACCTTC.

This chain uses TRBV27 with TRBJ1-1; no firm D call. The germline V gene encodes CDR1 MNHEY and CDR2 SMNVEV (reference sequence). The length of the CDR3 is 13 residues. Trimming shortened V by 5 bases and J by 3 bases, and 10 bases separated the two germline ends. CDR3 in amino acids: CASSKDADTEAFF. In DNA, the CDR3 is TGTGCCAGCAGTAAGGACGCAGACACTGAAGCTTTCTTT.

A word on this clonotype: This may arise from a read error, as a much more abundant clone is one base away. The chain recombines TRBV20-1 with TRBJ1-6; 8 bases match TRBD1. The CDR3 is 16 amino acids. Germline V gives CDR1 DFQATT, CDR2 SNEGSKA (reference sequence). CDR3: CSGTGTGGAYNSLLHF. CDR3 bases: TGCAGTGGGACAGGGACTGGGGGGGCCTATAATTCACTCCTCCACTTT.

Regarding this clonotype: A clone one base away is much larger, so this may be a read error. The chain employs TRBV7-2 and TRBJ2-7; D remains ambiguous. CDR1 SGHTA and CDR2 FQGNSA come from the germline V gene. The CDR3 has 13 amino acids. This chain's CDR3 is CASSSYLEYGQYF. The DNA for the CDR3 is TGTGCCAGCAGCTCCTACTTGGAGTACGGGCAGTACTTC.